This TCR beta chain was retrieved from a study of T cell responses to AZD1222 COVID-19 vaccine. Study details: Samples with a second dose at about 4 or about 12 weeks were pooled together. Study-wide points: Breadth and depth of Spike-specific TCRs rose after two AZD1222 doses. Targeting of unmutated variant regions was reportedly seen in nearly half of spike-specific TCRs.

TCRdb's copy holds only in-frame clones and misses some; the assay was immunoSEQ multiplex PCR. The table has 130,000 or so clones, 93% seen once. From germline, CDR1 is SEHNR and CDR2 FQNEAQ (reference sequence). The CDR3 covers 15 residues. J lost 6 bases, V lost 5 bases, and 7 bases had no gene match. Worth noting for this clone: Its antigen remains unidentified.

The clonotype was recovered from an adult in good health. The sample here was peripheral blood, taken on day 0 of AZD1222 vaccination. The chain has TRBV7-9 and TRBJ2-3; 11 bases align to TRBD2. The CDR3 sequence: CASSPPGTSGDTQYF. CDR3 DNA sequence: TGTGCCAGCAGCCCCCCCGGGACTAGCGGTGATACGCAGTATTTT.